Listed below are T cell receptor beta chains from one sample, sequenced in a study of T-cell reconstitution after alpha-beta-depleted transplantation in children. TCRdb ran MiXCR on the PCR reads and lists one entry per CDR3 protein. The sample records hundreds of thousands of distinct CDR3 sequences, approximately 17% being singletons. This sample comprised PBMCs, mostly from graft donor cells, obtained 360 days after TCRalphabeta/CD19-depleted stem cell transplant. Receptor source: a male patient between 2 and 15 years old who had a stem cell transplant for acute lymphoblastic leukemia, so the T cells may come from the graft donor. Both conserved end residues are part of each CDR3. A D gene is named only where the DNA matches it firmly. Rows give clone size only sometimes, using once, few, many, or a class for an expanded clone.

cdr3_length: 12
j_call: TRBJ2-3
d_call: -
clone_size: -
v_call: TRBV12-3/TRBV12-4
cdr3_aa: CASSFTRDTQYF
cdr3_nt: TGTGCCAGCAGTTTTACAAGAGATACGCAGTATTTT

cdr3_length: 15
j_call: TRBJ1-1
d_call: -
clone_size: -
v_call: TRBV6-2/TRBV6-3
cdr3_aa: CASSSFAVRSTEAFF
cdr3_nt: TGTGCCAGCAGCTCTTTTGCCGTGAGGAGTACTGAAGCTTTCTTT

cdr3_length: 14
j_call: TRBJ1-4
d_call: -
clone_size: many
v_call: TRBV7-9
cdr3_aa: CASSLDRTNEKLFF
cdr3_nt: TGTGCCAGCAGCTTAGACCGAACTAATGAAAAACTGTTTTTT

cdr3_length: 17
j_call: TRBJ2-3
d_call: -
clone_size: -
v_call: TRBV24-1
cdr3_aa: CATSESTGPASTDTQYF
cdr3_nt: TGTGCCACCAGTGAATCAACCGGTCCCGCTAGCACAGATACGCAGTATTTT

cdr3_length: 13
j_call: TRBJ2-7
d_call: -
clone_size: few
v_call: TRBV9
cdr3_aa: CASSGGASYEQYF
cdr3_nt: TGTGCCAGCAGCGGCGGGGCCTCCTACGAGCAGTACTTC

cdr3_length: 13
j_call: TRBJ2-2
d_call: -
clone_size: -
v_call: TRBV27
cdr3_aa: CASSFAGSGELFF
cdr3_nt: TGTGCCAGCAGTTTCGCGGGCTCGGGGGAGCTGTTTTTT

cdr3_length: 15
j_call: TRBJ2-1
d_call: TRBD2
clone_size: -
v_call: TRBV6-5
cdr3_aa: CASSLAGGTSLEQFF
cdr3_nt: TGTGCCAGCAGCTTAGCGGGGGGGACCTCATTGGAGCAGTTCTTC

cdr3_length: 14
j_call: TRBJ2-3
d_call: TRBD1
clone_size: many
v_call: TRBV5-1
cdr3_aa: CASSLEGAEDTQYF
cdr3_nt: TGCGCCAGCAGCTTGGAGGGGGCCGAAGATACGCAGTATTTT

cdr3_length: 16
j_call: TRBJ2-3
d_call: TRBD2
clone_size: few
v_call: TRBV4-2
cdr3_aa: CASSQDTSGVTDTQYF
cdr3_nt: TGTGCCAGCAGCCAAGATACTAGCGGTGTCACAGATACGCAGTATTTT

cdr3_length: 14
j_call: TRBJ2-6
d_call: -
clone_size: -
v_call: TRBV6-1
cdr3_aa: CASSPSPGANVLTF
cdr3_nt: TGTGCCAGCAGTCCTTCCCCTGGGGCCAACGTCCTGACTTTC

cdr3_length: 12
j_call: TRBJ2-5
d_call: -
clone_size: -
v_call: TRBV29-1
cdr3_aa: CSVGTAKETQYF
cdr3_nt: TGCAGCGTTGGGACAGCAAAAGAGACCCAGTACTTC

cdr3_length: 15
j_call: TRBJ2-7
d_call: TRBD1
clone_size: once
v_call: TRBV7-2
cdr3_aa: CASSSGTGGSREQYF
cdr3_nt: TGTGCCAGCAGCTCCGGGACAGGGGGCTCAAGGGAGCAGTACTTC

cdr3_length: 11
j_call: TRBJ1-1
d_call: -
clone_size: many
v_call: TRBV6-1
cdr3_aa: CASREWTEAFF
cdr3_nt: TGTGCCAGCAGGGAGTGGACTGAAGCTTTCTTT

cdr3_length: 17
j_call: TRBJ1-5
d_call: -
clone_size: -
v_call: TRBV6-2/TRBV6-3
cdr3_aa: CASSYGRVSGGNQPQHF
cdr3_nt: TGTGCCAGCAGTTACGGTCGGGTATCCGGGGGCAATCAGCCCCAGCATTTT

cdr3_length: 15
j_call: TRBJ2-3
d_call: -
clone_size: -
v_call: TRBV25-1
cdr3_aa: CASSEHGASTDTQYF
cdr3_nt: TGTGCCAGCAGTGAGCACGGGGCGAGCACAGATACGCAGTATTTT

cdr3_length: 14
j_call: TRBJ1-4
d_call: -
clone_size: few
v_call: TRBV12-3/TRBV12-4
cdr3_aa: CASSPNGGMRKLFF
cdr3_nt: TGTGCCAGCAGCCCGAACGGAGGAATGAGGAAACTGTTTTTT

cdr3_length: 13
j_call: TRBJ2-5
d_call: -
clone_size: few
v_call: TRBV29-1
cdr3_aa: CSVEKVVGQTQYF
cdr3_nt: TGCAGCGTTGAAAAGGTTGTAGGCCAGACCCAGTACTTC

cdr3_length: 15
j_call: TRBJ1-1
d_call: -
clone_size: few
v_call: TRBV7-9
cdr3_aa: CASSPHLAVNTEAFF
cdr3_nt: TGTGCCAGCAGCCCACATTTGGCGGTGAACACTGAAGCTTTCTTT

cdr3_length: 16
j_call: TRBJ2-2
d_call: TRBD1
clone_size: many
v_call: TRBV12-3/TRBV12-4
cdr3_aa: CASSATGTGITGELFF
cdr3_nt: TGTGCCAGCAGCGCAACCGGGACAGGGATCACCGGGGAGCTGTTTTTT

cdr3_length: 15
j_call: TRBJ2-7
d_call: -
clone_size: -
v_call: TRBV27
cdr3_aa: CASSGEGVFSYEQYF
cdr3_nt: TGTGCCAGCAGCGGAGAGGGGGTATTCTCCTACGAGCAGTACTTC

cdr3_length: 14
j_call: TRBJ2-1
d_call: TRBD1
clone_size: few
v_call: TRBV12-3/TRBV12-4
cdr3_aa: CASSETGPYNEQFF
cdr3_nt: TGTGCCAGTTCAGAGACAGGGCCTTACAATGAGCAGTTCTTC

cdr3_length: 13
j_call: TRBJ2-1
d_call: -
clone_size: -
v_call: TRBV5-1
cdr3_aa: CASSLAGNNEQFF
cdr3_nt: TGCGCCAGCAGCTTGGCGGGGAACAATGAGCAGTTCTTC

cdr3_length: 15
j_call: TRBJ2-1
d_call: TRBD2
clone_size: -
v_call: TRBV9
cdr3_aa: CASSSDPAGGPGQFF
cdr3_nt: TGTGCCAGCAGCTCAGACCCAGCGGGAGGGCCTGGTCAGTTCTTC

cdr3_length: 17
j_call: TRBJ1-2
d_call: -
clone_size: -
v_call: TRBV12-3/TRBV12-4
cdr3_aa: CASSLAWGGGANYGYTF
cdr3_nt: TGTGCCAGCAGTTTAGCCTGGGGTGGAGGAGCTAACTATGGCTACACCTTC

cdr3_length: 16
j_call: TRBJ1-4
d_call: -
clone_size: once
v_call: TRBV9
cdr3_aa: CASSVGGRSFNEKLFF
cdr3_nt: TGTGCCAGCAGCGTAGGGGGCCGGAGCTTTAATGAAAAACTGTTTTTT

cdr3_length: 11
j_call: TRBJ2-1
d_call: -
clone_size: few
v_call: TRBV7-2
cdr3_aa: CASSTSGEQFF
cdr3_nt: TGTGCCAGCAGCACGTCAGGTGAGCAGTTCTTC

cdr3_length: 15
j_call: TRBJ2-6
d_call: -
clone_size: many
v_call: TRBV28
cdr3_aa: CASSSQYGGANVLTF
cdr3_nt: TGTGCCAGCAGTTCTCAGTATGGCGGGGCCAACGTCCTGACTTTC

cdr3_length: 16
j_call: TRBJ2-7
d_call: TRBD1
clone_size: few
v_call: TRBV4-2
cdr3_aa: CASSQEAGTVSYEQYF
cdr3_nt: TGTGCCAGCAGCCAAGAAGCCGGGACAGTCTCCTACGAGCAGTACTTC

cdr3_length: 16
j_call: TRBJ2-2
d_call: -
clone_size: few
v_call: TRBV18
cdr3_aa: CASSPLRVGGTGELFF
cdr3_nt: TGTGCCAGCTCACCACTCAGGGTTGGAGGCACCGGGGAGCTGTTTTTT

cdr3_length: 15
j_call: TRBJ1-5
d_call: -
clone_size: -
v_call: TRBV7-2
cdr3_aa: CASSPDSRRTQPQHF
cdr3_nt: TGTGCCAGCAGTCCGGACAGCCGTCGGACTCAGCCCCAGCATTTT

cdr3_length: 15
j_call: TRBJ2-7
d_call: -
clone_size: -
v_call: TRBV13
cdr3_aa: CASSLQFGRPYEQYF
cdr3_nt: TGTGCCAGCAGCTTGCAGTTCGGACGGCCCTACGAGCAGTACTTC

cdr3_length: 13
j_call: TRBJ2-1
d_call: TRBD2
clone_size: -
v_call: TRBV20-1
cdr3_aa: CSAKTSGSYEQFF
cdr3_nt: TGCAGTGCGAAGACTAGCGGGAGTTATGAGCAGTTCTTC

cdr3_length: 14
j_call: TRBJ2-3
d_call: -
clone_size: few
v_call: TRBV7-2
cdr3_aa: CASSSAGNTDTQYF
cdr3_nt: TGTGCCAGCAGCTCGGCGGGGAACACAGATACGCAGTATTTT

cdr3_length: 16
j_call: TRBJ2-1
d_call: TRBD2
clone_size: few
v_call: TRBV18
cdr3_aa: CASSQRTSGGDNEQFF
cdr3_nt: TGTGCCAGCTCACAAAGGACTAGCGGGGGGGACAATGAGCAGTTCTTC

cdr3_length: 12
j_call: TRBJ1-3
d_call: -
clone_size: -
v_call: TRBV12-3/TRBV12-4
cdr3_aa: CASGRVRNTIYF
cdr3_nt: TGTGCCAGCGGCCGGGTCCGGAACACCATATATTTT